The rows below give T cell receptor beta chains drawn from one sample of a study of shared clonotypes between healthy human individuals. Sequenced by immunoSEQ multiplex PCR; TCRdb stores in-frame clones only, minus some. The data contain millions of clones, 93% of them singletons. The sequenced sample was naive CD4+ T cells from PBMCs. The receptor set was obtained from a man aged 18-30 years in good health. Some clones in this sample may be carry-over from other donors' samples. The CDR3 runs from the conserved cysteine through the conserved F or W. D genes are given only for firm matches. The size field is filled for only some rows; it gives once, few, many or a size class.

D	V	size	J	CDR3	DNA
-	TRBV6-1	-	TRBJ1-1	CASSEWGTEAFF	TGTGCCAGCAGTGAATGGGGCACTGAAGCTTTCTTT
-	TRBV6-5	-	TRBJ1-3	CASSYSRGFEGTIYF	TGTGCCAGCAGTTACTCGAGGGGATTCGAGGGCACCATATATTTT
TRBD1	TRBV5-4	-	TRBJ1-5	CASSKDRSNQPQHF	TGTGCCAGCAGCAAGGACAGGTCTAATCAGCCCCAGCATTTT
-	TRBV21-1	-	TRBJ2-2	CASSKELRTSGMNTGELFF	TGTGCCAGCAGCAAAGAGTTAAGGACTAGCGGGATGAACACCGGGGAGCTGTTTTTT
-	TRBV29-1	-	TRBJ1-1	CSVQGVVYTEAFF	TGCAGCGTTCAAGGGGTGGTGTACACTGAAGCTTTCTTT
-	TRBV28	-	TRBJ1-5	CASSLGGGGNQPQHF	TGTGCCAGCAGTTTAGGGGGAGGGGGCAATCAGCCCCAGCATTTT
-	TRBV7-8	-	TRBJ1-2	CASSLEASAYGYTF	TGTGCCAGCAGCTTAGAGGCGTCTGCGTATGGCTACACCTTC
-	TRBV6-5	-	TRBJ1-1	CASSTSGTGTTEAFF	TGTGCCAGCAGTACCTCTGGTACAGGAACCACTGAAGCTTTCTTT
TRBD1	TRBV5-1	-	TRBJ1-4	CASSRTGQFNEKLFF	TGCGCCAGCAGCAGAACGGGACAGTTTAATGAAAAACTGTTTTTT
TRBD2	TRBV5-8	-	TRBJ2-2	CASRWTSGTGELFF	TGTGCCAGCAGGTGGACTAGCGGGACCGGGGAGCTGTTTTTT
-	TRBV7-9	-	TRBJ1-1	CASSLAWGTEAFF	TGTGCCAGCAGCTTAGCTTGGGGGACTGAAGCTTTCTTT
-	TRBV15	-	TRBJ2-7	CATSPRREAYEQYF	TGTGCCACCAGCCCTAGACGGGAAGCCTACGAGCAGTACTTC
-	TRBV5-1	-	TRBJ2-5	CASSPLVHETQYF	TGCGCCAGCAGTCCCCTCGTGCATGAGACCCAGTACTTC
-	TRBV12-5	-	TRBJ2-5	CASAPGSQETQYF	TGTGCTAGTGCCCCGGGCAGCCAAGAGACCCAGTACTTC
-	TRBV15	few	TRBJ1-2	CATSRDVGRGYTF	TGTGCCACCAGCAGAGATGTGGGTCGGGGCTACACCTTC
-	TRBV5-1	-	TRBJ1-1	CASSFSTENTEAFF	TGCGCCAGCAGCTTTTCTACAGAGAACACTGAAGCTTTCTTT
TRBD2	TRBV7-3	-	TRBJ2-3	CASSLGLAGSTDTQYF	TGTGCCAGCAGCTTGGGACTAGCGGGGAGCACAGATACGCAGTATTTT
TRBD1	TRBV5-1	-	TRBJ2-7	CASSPDRGEQYF	TGCGCCAGCAGCCCGGACAGGGGAGAGCAGTACTTC
TRBD1	TRBV14	-	TRBJ1-2	CASSPLPDRVIYTF	TGTGCCAGCAGCCCACTACCCGACAGGGTCATCTACACCTTC
TRBD2	TRBV9	once	TRBJ2-1	CASSRRTSGSGNEQFF	TGTGCCAGCAGCAGACGGACTAGCGGGAGCGGTAATGAGCAGTTCTTC
-	TRBV6-5	-	TRBJ1-2	CASSYSSRGRDYGYTF	TGTGCCAGCAGTTACTCGAGCAGGGGACGGGACTATGGCTACACCTTC
-	TRBV30	-	TRBJ1-2	CAWIIGSPNYGYTF	TGTGCCTGGATCATAGGCAGTCCCAACTATGGCTACACCTTC
TRBD2	TRBV19	-	TRBJ2-1	CASSRQGGSSYNEQFF	TGTGCCAGTAGTAGGCAAGGCGGGAGCTCCTACAATGAGCAGTTCTTC
-	TRBV27	few	TRBJ1-1	CASSTRTWGNTEAFF	TGTGCCAGCAGCACCAGAACCTGGGGGAACACTGAAGCTTTCTTT